This T cell receptor (beta chain) was documented in a study of beta chain features in type 1 diabetes. This clone was picked up a small number of times. Its antigen is currently unknown. The same CDR3 can be traced to other DNA sequences in this sample. cDNA synthesis used the whole RNA isolate, giving expressed TCRB sequences. The data were produced by immunoSEQ multiplex PCR, yet TCRdb's version contains in-frame clones alone and is incomplete. Of under 250,000 clones in the sample, more than 11% were seen once. Study outcomes and limitations: TCRB CDR3s were moderately but significantly shorter in Type 1 diabetes patients in all four CD4+ subsets.

Germline CDR1 SGHDT, CDR2 YYEEEE. The CDR3 runs 15 residues. The V gene end was trimmed by 4 bases and the J gene end by 6 bases; junction bases not matched to a gene: 7. Per donor, one heparinised blood draw averaged about 100 mL. The sequenced material came from naive CD4+ T cells from blood. The sequence was obtained from a young man with type 1 diabetes. The chain is built from TRBV5-6 and TRBJ2-1, with 10 bases that match TRBD1. The CDR3 reads CASSRRDRGPNEQFF. DNA for the CDR3: TGTGCCAGCAGCCGCCGGGACAGGGGTCCCAATGAGCAGTTCTTC.